These T cell receptor beta chains were read from a single sample in a study of blood T cell repertoires in COVID-19. Clones were sequenced by immunoSEQ multiplex PCR, and TCRdb holds only the in-frame ones, with some missing. The data hold 350,000 to 400,000 clones, with around 90% observed a single time. The specimen was peripheral blood. These receptors were collected from a woman in her 30s with COVID-19, enrolled during active disease. Each CDR3 is given with its conserved first and last residue. A D gene is named only where the DNA matches it firmly. Part of the rows lack a size; the others show once, few, many or a class for expanded clones.

cdr3_aa: CASSLDRAPGRKAFF
cdr3_nt: TGTGCCAGCAGCTTAGACAGGGCTCCAGGAAGGAAAGCTTTCTTT
clone_size: NA
j_call: TRBJ1-1
d_call: NA
v_call: TRBV7-2
cdr3_length: 15

cdr3_aa: CASSILTGGGYGYTF
cdr3_nt: TGTGCCAGCAGTATCCTGACAGGGGGAGGTTATGGCTACACCTTC
clone_size: NA
j_call: TRBJ1-2
d_call: TRBD1
v_call: TRBV28
cdr3_length: 15

cdr3_aa: CASSWGVEGNQPQHF
cdr3_nt: TGTGCCAGCAGTTGGGGGGTAGAAGGCAATCAGCCCCAGCATTTT
clone_size: NA
j_call: TRBJ1-5
d_call: NA
v_call: TRBV27
cdr3_length: 15

cdr3_aa: CASGLVLGGRRETQYF
cdr3_nt: TGTGCTAGTGGTTTGGTACTGGGGGGGCGCAGGGAGACCCAGTACTTC
clone_size: once
j_call: TRBJ2-5
d_call: NA
v_call: TRBV12-5
cdr3_length: 16

cdr3_aa: CASSVAGGSSGETQYF
cdr3_nt: TGTGCCAGCAGCGTAGCGGGGGGGTCGAGCGGAGAGACCCAGTACTTC
clone_size: NA
j_call: TRBJ2-5
d_call: TRBD2
v_call: TRBV9
cdr3_length: 16

cdr3_aa: CASSSTGINEKLFF
cdr3_nt: TGTGCCAGCAGCTCGACAGGGATTAATGAAAAACTGTTTTTT
clone_size: once
j_call: TRBJ1-4
d_call: TRBD1
v_call: TRBV7-8
cdr3_length: 14

cdr3_aa: CASSGDSLGGANVLTF
cdr3_nt: TGTGCCAGCAGTGGGGACAGCCTTGGTGGGGCCAACGTCCTGACTTTC
clone_size: NA
j_call: TRBJ2-6
d_call: TRBD1
v_call: TRBV28
cdr3_length: 16

cdr3_aa: CASLLAGGTGELFF
cdr3_nt: TGTGCCAGCCTACTAGCGGGGGGAACCGGGGAGCTGTTTTTT
clone_size: NA
j_call: TRBJ2-2
d_call: TRBD2
v_call: TRBV19
cdr3_length: 14

cdr3_aa: CASSLGQPTSQETQYF
cdr3_nt: TGCGCCAGCAGCTTGGGACAGCCGACCTCTCAAGAGACCCAGTACTTC
clone_size: NA
j_call: TRBJ2-5
d_call: NA
v_call: TRBV5-1
cdr3_length: 16

cdr3_aa: CASRTGGTGELFF
cdr3_nt: TGTGCCAGCAGAACAGGGGGCACCGGGGAGCTGTTTTTT
clone_size: NA
j_call: TRBJ2-2
d_call: TRBD1
v_call: TRBV7-2
cdr3_length: 13

cdr3_aa: CASSLGPTGELFF
cdr3_nt: TGTGCCAGCAGTTTAGGGCCCACCGGGGAGCTGTTTTTT
clone_size: NA
j_call: TRBJ2-2
d_call: NA
v_call: TRBV27
cdr3_length: 13

cdr3_aa: CASRPATGGNQPQHF
cdr3_nt: TGTGCCAGCAGGCCTGCGACAGGGGGGAATCAGCCCCAGCATTTT
clone_size: NA
j_call: TRBJ1-5
d_call: TRBD1
v_call: TRBV28
cdr3_length: 15

cdr3_aa: CASSPQWNTEAFF
cdr3_nt: TGCGCCAGCAGCCCCCAATGGAACACTGAAGCTTTCTTT
clone_size: NA
j_call: TRBJ1-1
d_call: NA
v_call: TRBV10-2
cdr3_length: 13

cdr3_aa: CASSPSRDRVEKLFF
cdr3_nt: TGTGCCAGCAGCCCCTCCCGGGACAGGGTTGAAAAACTGTTTTTT
clone_size: once
j_call: TRBJ1-4
d_call: TRBD1
v_call: TRBV5-6
cdr3_length: 15

cdr3_aa: CASSLDQGGTYEQYF
cdr3_nt: TGTGCCAGCAGCTTAGATCAGGGCGGCACCTACGAGCAGTACTTC
clone_size: NA
j_call: TRBJ2-7
d_call: NA
v_call: TRBV11-2
cdr3_length: 15

cdr3_aa: CATRGGIDSPLHF
cdr3_nt: TGTGCCACCAGGGGGGGGATAGATTCACCCCTCCACTTT
clone_size: NA
j_call: TRBJ1-6
d_call: TRBD1
v_call: TRBV6-5
cdr3_length: 13

cdr3_aa: CASSQDTAGAGDTQYF
cdr3_nt: TGCGCCAGCAGCCAAGATACGGCGGGGGCAGGAGATACGCAGTATTTT
clone_size: NA
j_call: TRBJ2-3
d_call: NA
v_call: TRBV4-3
cdr3_length: 16

cdr3_aa: CASSSSGGIGYTF
cdr3_nt: TGTGCCAGCAGCTCCAGTGGAGGGATCGGCTACACCTTC
clone_size: NA
j_call: TRBJ1-2
d_call: NA
v_call: TRBV7-2
cdr3_length: 13

cdr3_aa: CASSEGNQPQHF
cdr3_nt: TGTGCCAGCAGCGAGGGCAATCAGCCCCAGCATTTT
clone_size: NA
j_call: TRBJ1-5
d_call: NA
v_call: TRBV7-9
cdr3_length: 12

cdr3_aa: CASSLEYGDRNYNSPLHF
cdr3_nt: TGTGCCAGCAGCTTGGAGTACGGAGACAGGAACTATAATTCACCCCTCCACTTT
clone_size: NA
j_call: TRBJ1-6
d_call: NA
v_call: TRBV5-8
cdr3_length: 18

cdr3_aa: CASSLSFGQGEGYTF
cdr3_nt: TGTGCCAGCAGCTTATCTTTTGGACAAGGGGAAGGCTACACCTTC
clone_size: NA
j_call: TRBJ1-2
d_call: NA
v_call: TRBV7-2
cdr3_length: 15

cdr3_aa: CASSDRGYTEAFF
cdr3_nt: TGTGCCAGCTCGGACAGGGGGTATACTGAAGCTTTCTTT
clone_size: NA
j_call: TRBJ1-1
d_call: TRBD1
v_call: TRBV2
cdr3_length: 13

cdr3_aa: CASSPTKGTLNTEAFF
cdr3_nt: TGCGCCAGCAGCCCAACGAAGGGGACACTGAACACTGAAGCTTTCTTT
clone_size: NA
j_call: TRBJ1-1
d_call: NA
v_call: TRBV4-1
cdr3_length: 16

cdr3_aa: CASSPEFSYEQYF
cdr3_nt: TGTGCCAGCAGCCCAGAATTCTCCTACGAGCAGTACTTC
clone_size: NA
j_call: TRBJ2-7
d_call: NA
v_call: TRBV11-1
cdr3_length: 13

cdr3_aa: CASSLRDIYEQFF
cdr3_nt: TGTGCCAGCAGTTTAAGGGACATTTATGAGCAGTTCTTC
clone_size: NA
j_call: TRBJ2-1
d_call: NA
v_call: TRBV28
cdr3_length: 13

cdr3_aa: CASSPQPYSGNTIYF
cdr3_nt: TGTGCCAGTAGTCCCCAACCCTACTCTGGAAACACCATATATTTT
clone_size: NA
j_call: TRBJ1-3
d_call: NA
v_call: TRBV19
cdr3_length: 15

cdr3_aa: CASTGLAGAARPYNEQFF
cdr3_nt: TGTGCCAGCACTGGACTGGCGGGCGCTGCGCGCCCCTACAATGAGCAGTTCTTC
clone_size: NA
j_call: TRBJ2-1
d_call: NA
v_call: TRBV7-9
cdr3_length: 18

cdr3_aa: CASSKGQGTGNEKLFF
cdr3_nt: TGTGCCAGTAGTAAAGGACAGGGGACAGGTAATGAAAAACTGTTTTTT
clone_size: NA
j_call: TRBJ1-4
d_call: TRBD1
v_call: TRBV19
cdr3_length: 16

cdr3_aa: CASSLGGGSGGNTIYF
cdr3_nt: TGTGCCAGCAGCTTGGGAGGGGGTTCGGGTGGAAACACCATATATTTT
clone_size: NA
j_call: TRBJ1-3
d_call: NA
v_call: TRBV5-4
cdr3_length: 16

cdr3_aa: CASSVHGRERELFF
cdr3_nt: TGTGCCAGCAGCGTTCATGGGCGGGAGAGGGAGCTGTTTTTT
clone_size: NA
j_call: TRBJ2-2
d_call: TRBD2
v_call: TRBV9
cdr3_length: 14

cdr3_aa: CASSVAPTTNYGYTF
cdr3_nt: TGTGCCAGCAGCGTAGCCCCGACAACTAACTATGGCTACACCTTC
clone_size: few
j_call: TRBJ1-2
d_call: NA
v_call: TRBV9
cdr3_length: 15

cdr3_aa: CASSLASQGSSNTGELFF
cdr3_nt: TGTGCCAGCAGCTTAGCGTCCCAGGGGAGCTCGAATACCGGGGAGCTGTTTTTT
clone_size: NA
j_call: TRBJ2-2
d_call: NA
v_call: TRBV11-3
cdr3_length: 18

cdr3_aa: CASSLTSGAQETQYF
cdr3_nt: TGTGCCAGCAGTTTAACCAGCGGGGCCCAAGAGACCCAGTACTTC
clone_size: NA
j_call: TRBJ2-5
d_call: TRBD2
v_call: TRBV27
cdr3_length: 15

cdr3_aa: CASSLGLAGGTSTDTQYF
cdr3_nt: TGCGCCAGCAGCTTAGGACTAGCGGGAGGCACTAGCACAGATACGCAGTATTTT
clone_size: NA
j_call: TRBJ2-3
d_call: TRBD2
v_call: TRBV5-1
cdr3_length: 18

cdr3_aa: CASSYYPGLPNTGELFF
cdr3_nt: TGTGCCAGCAGCTATTACCCGGGACTTCCTAACACCGGGGAGCTGTTTTTT
clone_size: NA
j_call: TRBJ2-2
d_call: NA
v_call: TRBV7-2
cdr3_length: 17

cdr3_aa: CASSSPNTGTGPNTGELFF
cdr3_nt: TGTGCCAGCAGTTCCCCAAATACCGGGACAGGGCCGAACACCGGGGAGCTGTTTTTT
clone_size: NA
j_call: TRBJ2-2
d_call: TRBD1
v_call: TRBV28
cdr3_length: 19

cdr3_aa: CASLGLRGKTDTQYF
cdr3_nt: TGTGCCAGCCTGGGCCTGCGGGGGAAGACAGATACGCAGTATTTT
clone_size: NA
j_call: TRBJ2-3
d_call: TRBD2
v_call: TRBV2
cdr3_length: 15

cdr3_aa: CASSLDPTWGDGYTF
cdr3_nt: TGTGCCAGCAGCTTAGATCCAACCTGGGGGGATGGCTACACCTTC
clone_size: NA
j_call: TRBJ1-2
d_call: NA
v_call: TRBV7-2
cdr3_length: 15

cdr3_aa: CASRISKRDRVTDTEAFF
cdr3_nt: TGTGCCAGCAGGATATCTAAAAGGGACAGGGTAACTGACACTGAAGCTTTCTTT
clone_size: NA
j_call: TRBJ1-1
d_call: TRBD1
v_call: TRBV25-1
cdr3_length: 18

cdr3_aa: CASSFSAGDANIQYF
cdr3_nt: TGCGCCAGCAGCTTCTCGGCGGGAGACGCAAACATTCAGTACTTC
clone_size: NA
j_call: TRBJ2-4
d_call: TRBD2
v_call: TRBV5-1
cdr3_length: 15

cdr3_aa: CASSPGHYEQYF
cdr3_nt: TGTGCCAGCAGCCCCGGTCATTACGAGCAGTACTTC
clone_size: NA
j_call: TRBJ2-7
d_call: NA
v_call: TRBV5-4
cdr3_length: 12

cdr3_aa: CASSQVLSGEQFF
cdr3_nt: TGCGCCAGCAGCCAAGTCCTCTCGGGTGAGCAGTTCTTC
clone_size: NA
j_call: TRBJ2-1
d_call: NA
v_call: TRBV4-1
cdr3_length: 13

cdr3_aa: CASSEGTASTEPQHF
cdr3_nt: TGTGCCAGCAGTGAAGGGACAGCCTCGACAGAGCCCCAGCATTTT
clone_size: NA
j_call: TRBJ1-5
d_call: NA
v_call: TRBV2
cdr3_length: 15

cdr3_aa: CATSRSRGGRGSYNEQFF
cdr3_nt: TGTGCCACCAGCAGATCCCGTGGGGGGAGAGGCTCCTACAATGAGCAGTTCTTC
clone_size: NA
j_call: TRBJ2-1
d_call: NA
v_call: TRBV15
cdr3_length: 18

cdr3_aa: CASSWSGGNYGYTF
cdr3_nt: TGTGCCAGCAGCTGGTCCGGAGGAAACTATGGCTACACCTTC
clone_size: NA
j_call: TRBJ1-2
d_call: NA
v_call: TRBV7-9
cdr3_length: 14

cdr3_aa: CASSDSTWLVGPASNQPQHF
cdr3_nt: TGTGCCAGCAGTGACTCGACATGGCTCGTGGGGCCAGCCAGCAATCAGCCCCAGCATTTT
clone_size: NA
j_call: TRBJ1-5
d_call: NA
v_call: TRBV6-4
cdr3_length: 20

cdr3_aa: CASSLLGGMDSGNTIYF
cdr3_nt: TGCGCCAGCAGCCTTCTTGGGGGGATGGACTCTGGAAACACCATATATTTT
clone_size: once
j_call: TRBJ1-3
d_call: NA
v_call: TRBV5-1
cdr3_length: 17

cdr3_aa: CASSGQGARAEAFF
cdr3_nt: TGTGCCAGCAGCGGACAGGGGGCAAGGGCTGAAGCTTTCTTT
clone_size: NA
j_call: TRBJ1-1
d_call: TRBD1
v_call: TRBV2
cdr3_length: 14

cdr3_aa: CASSPRLASLVGTDTQYF
cdr3_nt: TGTGCCAGCAGTCCCCGGCTAGCATCACTTGTGGGCACAGATACGCAGTATTTT
clone_size: NA
j_call: TRBJ2-3
d_call: NA
v_call: TRBV2
cdr3_length: 18

cdr3_aa: CASSYPWPGGRAQETQYF
cdr3_nt: TGCGCCAGCAGCTACCCCTGGCCCGGGGGGAGGGCCCAAGAGACCCAGTACTTC
clone_size: NA
j_call: TRBJ2-5
d_call: TRBD2
v_call: TRBV5-1
cdr3_length: 18

cdr3_aa: CASSTLGLAGYPDTQYF
cdr3_nt: TGTGCCAGCAGCACACTTGGACTAGCGGGGTACCCAGATACGCAGTATTTT
clone_size: NA
j_call: TRBJ2-3
d_call: TRBD2
v_call: TRBV5-6
cdr3_length: 17

cdr3_aa: CASSQDVGTVYEQYF
cdr3_nt: TGCGCCAGCAGCCAAGATGTGGGGACAGTCTACGAGCAGTACTTC
clone_size: NA
j_call: TRBJ2-7
d_call: TRBD1
v_call: TRBV4-3
cdr3_length: 15

cdr3_aa: CASSIWANNEQFF
cdr3_nt: TGTGCCAGCAGCATCTGGGCGAACAATGAGCAGTTCTTC
clone_size: once
j_call: TRBJ2-1
d_call: NA
v_call: TRBV5-4
cdr3_length: 13